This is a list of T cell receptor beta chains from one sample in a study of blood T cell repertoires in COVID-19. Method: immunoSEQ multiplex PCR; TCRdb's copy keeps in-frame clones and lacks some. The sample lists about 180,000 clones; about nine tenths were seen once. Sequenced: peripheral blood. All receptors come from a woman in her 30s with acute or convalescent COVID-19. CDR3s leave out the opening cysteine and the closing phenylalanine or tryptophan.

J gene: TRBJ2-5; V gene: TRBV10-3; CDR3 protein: AIRGTSGSRETQY
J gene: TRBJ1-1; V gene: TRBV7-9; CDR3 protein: ASSAQGSTEAF
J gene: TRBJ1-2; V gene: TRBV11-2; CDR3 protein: ASSSLTAYGYT
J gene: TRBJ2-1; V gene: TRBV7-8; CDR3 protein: ASSQSITANEQF
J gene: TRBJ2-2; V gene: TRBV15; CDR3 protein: ATSRVYRQGNTGELF
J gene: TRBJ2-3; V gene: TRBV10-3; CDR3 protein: AISERGDTQY
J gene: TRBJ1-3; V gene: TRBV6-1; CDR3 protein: ASSEAGSSGNTIY
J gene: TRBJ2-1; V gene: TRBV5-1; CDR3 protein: ASSWGDEQF
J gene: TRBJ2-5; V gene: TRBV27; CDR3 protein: ASSRVQGLSQY
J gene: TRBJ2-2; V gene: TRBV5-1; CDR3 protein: ASNREGPGELF
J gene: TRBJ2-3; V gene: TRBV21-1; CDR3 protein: ASSKAGAGDTQY
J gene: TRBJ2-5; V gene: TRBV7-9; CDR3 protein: ASSFGQQLGTQY
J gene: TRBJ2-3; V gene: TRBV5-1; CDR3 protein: ASSWGLAASTDTQY
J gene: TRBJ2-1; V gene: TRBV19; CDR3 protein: ASSPQGLSGYNEQF